This entry lists 20 T cell receptor beta chains sequenced from one sample in a study of T cell responses to AZD1222 COVID-19 vaccine. Measured with immunoSEQ multiplex PCR; TCRdb has only the in-frame clones, and not every one. The sample yields roughly 120,000 clones, approximately 85% seen once. The specimen was peripheral blood, collected on day 0 of AZD1222 vaccination. Receptors originate from an adult in good health.

The chain recombines TRBV7-9 with TRBJ1-1; D is unresolved. Trimming took off 5 bases at V and 4 bases at J, with 14 bases between the two ends. This CDR3 region has 14 residues. Germline CDR1 reads SEHNR; CDR2 reads FQNEAQ (reference sequence). In DNA form, the CDR3 reads TGTGCCAGCAGCCCCCGGGGTTCGGGCACTGAAGCTTTCTTT. Protein sequence: CASSPRGSGTEAFF.

The V call is TRBV5-4, the J call TRBJ1-6, with 7 bases that match TRBD1. V shed 0 bases, J shed 9 bases, and the junction held 3 bases outside the gene matches. The CDR3 has 14 amino acids. Germline CDR1 is SGHNT and CDR2 is YYREEE (reference sequence). This CDR3 reads CASSLEGASSPLHF. The CDR3 nucleotides read TGTGCCAGCAGCTTGGAGGGGGCAAGTTCACCCCTCCACTTT.

The chain combines TRBV4-1 with TRBJ1-3; TRBD1 is a possible D gene (5 bases). Trimming took off 1 base at V and 3 bases at J, with 10 bases between the two ends. The germline gives CDR1 MGHRA, CDR2 YSYEKL. This CDR3 spans 15 amino acids. As DNA, the CDR3 is TGCGCCAGCAGCCAAGTACAGGTGAATGGAAACACCATATATTTT. Residues: CASSQVQVNGNTIYF.

The chain recombines TRBV2 with TRBJ2-7; 8 nucleotides align to TRBD1. The V gene end was trimmed by 6 bases and the J gene end by 4 bases; junction bases not matched to a gene: 5. Germline CDR1 is SNHLY and CDR2 is FYNNEI. The CDR3 loop spans 13 amino acids. The CDR3 nucleotides read TGTGCCAGCAGCCGGGACAGGAAGTACGAGCAGTACTTC. Protein sequence: CASSRDRKYEQYF.

This clone occurred a few times. This chain uses TRBV24-1 with TRBJ2-2; perhaps D is TRBD1 or TRBD2 (5 bases each). CDR3 length: 16 residues. Germline assignment: CDR1 KGHDR and CDR2 SFDVKD. The V end was cut by 1 base, the J end by 3 bases, with 11 bases between. The CDR3 here is CATSDLSGADTGELFF. CDR3 DNA sequence: TGTGCCACCAGTGATTTATCCGGGGCGGACACCGGGGAGCTGTTTTTT.

V and J are TRBV28 and TRBJ1-6, with D perhaps matching TRBD1 (6 bases). This CDR3 is built from 15 residues. Germline CDR1 MDHEN, CDR2 SYDVKM. Deletions cut 5 bases from V and 6 bases from J, with 14 bases between. The chain's CDR3 is CASSQGGEGNSPLHF. The CDR3 nucleotides read TGTGCCAGCAGTCAAGGGGGGGAAGGTAATTCACCCCTCCACTTT.

V usage is TRBV10-3 and J usage is TRBJ2-7; 7 nucleotides agree with TRBD1. The J segment lost 0 bases and the V segment lost 9 bases, leaving 8 bases of the junction unmatched. Germline CDR1 reads ENHRY; CDR2 reads SYGVKD. CDR3 length equals 14 residues. CDR3 sequence reads: CAIQQGSISYEQYF. The DNA for the CDR3 is TGTGCCATACAACAGGGGAGTATCTCCTACGAGCAGTACTTC.

The rearrangement links TRBV3-1 (or the pseudogene TRBV3-2) to TRBJ1-6; maybe TRBD1 (6 bases). This CDR3 has 14 residues. Germline V gene lookup returns CDR1 LGHDT and CDR2 YNNKEL (reference sequence). V shed 1 base and J shed 9 bases, with 10 bases lying between them. The CDR3, as DNA: TGTGCCAGCAGCCAAGCTGGACAGCCTTCACCCCTCCACTTT. Encoded protein: CASSQAGQPSPLHF.

The chain has TRBV11-2 and TRBJ1-4; D may be TRBD1 (5 bases). V was pared by 1 base and J by 2 bases, with 8 bases between. The germline gives CDR1 SGHAT, CDR2 FQNNGV. This CDR3 is 15 amino acids long. CDR3: CASSLGTSTNEKLFF. The CDR3 DNA reads TGTGCCAGCAGCTTAGGGACATCGACTAATGAAAAACTGTTTTTT.

This chain links TRBV6-2 or TRBV6-3 with TRBJ2-7; 10 nucleotides match TRBD2. Germline V gene lookup returns CDR1 MNHEY and CDR2 SVGEGT. J lost 3 bases, V lost 5 bases, and 4 bases had no gene match. This CDR3 spans 14 amino acids. The CDR3 loop is CASSPGTSDYEQYF. As DNA, the CDR3 is TGTGCCAGCAGTCCCGGGACTAGCGACTACGAGCAGTACTTC.

The chain carries TRBV6-5 and TRBJ1-5; D unclear. Germline assignment: CDR1 MNHEY and CDR2 SVGAGI. The CDR3 runs 14 residues. The V and J ends lost 6 bases and 1 base respectively, with 10 bases between them. CDR3 in DNA: TGTGCCAGCAGCTCCTCGCGGAGCAATCAGCCCCAGCATTTT. It translates to CASSSSRSNQPQHF.

The CDR3 nucleotides read TGTGCCAGCAGTTACTCCCCGTGGAACGAAAAACTGTTTTTT. This gives the protein CASSYSPWNEKLFF. The chain combines TRBV6-5 with TRBJ1-4; D call uncertain. The CDR3 extends over 14 amino acids. Trimming stripped 0 bases from V and 8 bases from J, with 10 bases between. Per the germline V gene, CDR1 is MNHEY and CDR2 is SVGAGI.

This clone was observed a single time. The chain has TRBV12-3 or TRBV12-4 and TRBJ2-5, with TRBD1 as a possible D gene (6 bases). Trimming took off 5 bases at V and 2 bases at J, with 9 bases between the two ends. The CDR3 extends over 13 amino acids. The CDR3 DNA reads TGTGCCAGCAGTATCGACAGGCAAGAGACCCAGTACTTC. Translated: CASSIDRQETQYF.

V usage is TRBV7-6 and J usage is TRBJ1-2; D unresolved. Trimming removed 6 bases from V and 8 bases from J, with 10 bases in between. Germline V CDR1 and CDR2: SGHVS, FNYEAQ. CDR3 length equals 11 residues. CDR3 sequence: CASSSAAGYTF. DNA for the CDR3: TGTGCCAGCAGTTCAGCGGCGGGCTACACCTTC.

The V gene is TRBV15, the J gene TRBJ2-7; 8 nucleotides agree with TRBD1. This CDR3 has 14 amino acids. The germline V gene has CDR1 LNHNV and CDR2 YYDKDF (reference sequence). Unmatched junction bases numbered 4, after V lost 3 bases and J lost 3 bases. CDR3 region: CATSRDREVYEQYF. The CDR3 DNA sequence: TGTGCCACCAGCAGGGACAGGGAAGTCTACGAGCAGTACTTC.

The chain is built from TRBV10-1 and TRBJ1-1; 7 bases match TRBD1. Germline V gives CDR1 WNHNN, CDR2 SYGVQD (reference sequence). CDR3 length: 13 amino acids. Losses at the gene ends were 8 bases for V and 5 bases for J; bases not matched to a gene: 8. The CDR3 coding sequence is TGCGCCAGCTTTAAGGGGGCGCGTACTGAAGCTTTCTTT. Amino acid sequence: CASFKGARTEAFF.

The count of this clone is one. The chain couples TRBV4-3 to TRBJ2-2; TRBD1 aligns across 7 bases. The CDR3 extends over 19 amino acids. Germline trimming cut 0 bases from V and 3 bases from J; bases unmatched to any gene: 13. Germline V gives CDR1 LGHNA, CDR2 YSLEER. CDR3 residues: CASSQDPPRGFSYTGELFF. As DNA, the CDR3 is TGCGCCAGCAGCCAAGATCCCCCCAGGGGGTTTTCATACACCGGGGAGCTGTTTTTT.

V gene TRBV29-1 combines with J gene TRBJ2-3; 11 bases are a match to TRBD2. V was clipped by 4 bases and J by 2 bases; unmatched bases: 5. The CDR3 runs 15 residues. The germline gives CDR1 SQVTM, CDR2 ANQGSEA. The CDR3 here is CSVGNSGGATDTQYF. DNA of the CDR3: TGCAGCGTTGGTAATAGCGGGGGGGCCACAGATACGCAGTATTTT.

V and J are TRBV3-1 (or the pseudogene TRBV3-2) and TRBJ2-3, with 16 bases matching TRBD2. CDR1 LGHDT and CDR2 YNNKEL come from the germline V gene (reference sequence). This CDR3 has 18 amino acids. The V gene end was trimmed by 4 bases and the J gene end by 0 bases; junction bases not matched to a gene: 4. The CDR3 loop is CASSRGTSGGASTDTQYF. CDR3 bases: TGTGCCAGCAGCCGCGGGACTAGCGGGGGGGCGAGCACAGATACGCAGTATTTT.

V usage is TRBV2 and J usage is TRBJ2-1; D may match TRBD1 or TRBD2 (5 bases each). Germline assignment: CDR1 SNHLY and CDR2 FYNNEI. This CDR3 spans 13 amino acids. The V gene lost 6 bases and the J gene lost 10 bases, with 16 bases spanning the gap. CDR3 nucleotides: TGTGCCAGCAGGGTGGAGGCCGCAGGGGAGCAGTTCTTC. Protein sequence: CASRVEAAGEQFF. Looking up the rest from reference TRBV2 and TRBJ2-1 gives the full variable domain: EPEVTQTPSHQVTQMGQEVILRCVPISNHLYFYWYRQILGQKVEFLVSFYNNEISEKSEIFDDQFSVERPDGSNFTLKIRSTKLEDSAMYFCASRVEAAGEQFFGPGTRLTVL.